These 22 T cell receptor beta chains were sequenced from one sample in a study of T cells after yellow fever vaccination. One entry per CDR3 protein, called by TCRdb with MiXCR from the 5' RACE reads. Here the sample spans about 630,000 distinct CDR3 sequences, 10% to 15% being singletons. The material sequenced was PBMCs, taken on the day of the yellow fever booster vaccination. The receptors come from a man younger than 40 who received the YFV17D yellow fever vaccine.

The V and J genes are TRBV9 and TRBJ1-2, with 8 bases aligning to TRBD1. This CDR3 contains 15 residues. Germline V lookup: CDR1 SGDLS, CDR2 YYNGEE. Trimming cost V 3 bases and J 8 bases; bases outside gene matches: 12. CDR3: CASSAHRGERRGYTF. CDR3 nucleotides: TGTGCCAGCAGCGCCCACAGGGGGGAAAGACGCGGCTACACCTTC. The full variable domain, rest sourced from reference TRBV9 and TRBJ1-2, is DSGVTQTPKHLITATGQRVTLRCSPRSGDLSVYWYQQSLDQGLQFLIQYYNGEERAKGNILERFSAQQFPDLHSELNLSSLELGDSALYFCASSAHRGERRGYTFGSGTRLTVV.

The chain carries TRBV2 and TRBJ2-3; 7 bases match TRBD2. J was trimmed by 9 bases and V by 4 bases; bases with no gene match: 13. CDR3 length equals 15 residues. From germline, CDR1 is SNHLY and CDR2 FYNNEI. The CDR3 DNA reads TGTGCCAGCAGTGCGGGCGCTACCCCGGGAGGCACGCAGTATTTT. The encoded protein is CASSAGATPGGTQYF. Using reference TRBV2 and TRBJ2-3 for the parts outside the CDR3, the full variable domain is EPEVTQTPSHQVTQMGQEVILRCVPISNHLYFYWYRQILGQKVEFLVSFYNNEISEKSEIFDDQFSVERPDGSNFTLKIRSTKLEDSAMYFCASSAGATPGGTQYFGPGTRLTVL.

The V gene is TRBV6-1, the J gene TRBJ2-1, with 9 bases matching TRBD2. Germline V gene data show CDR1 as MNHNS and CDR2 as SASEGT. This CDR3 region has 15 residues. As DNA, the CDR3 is TGTGCTACAGAGCGGGGGGCGAGCTCCTACAATGAGCAGTTCTTC. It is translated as CATERGASSYNEQFF.

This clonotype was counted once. CDR3 sequence: CASSPRGGEGYTF. CDR3 in DNA: TGTGCCAGCAGCCCCCGGGGTGGGGAAGGCTACACCTTC. The genes are TRBV9 and TRBJ1-2; D is ambiguous. V was shortened by 4 bases and J by 8 bases, with 15 bases between the two germline ends. The CDR3 length is 13 residues. Per the germline V gene, CDR1 is SGDLS and CDR2 is YYNGEE.

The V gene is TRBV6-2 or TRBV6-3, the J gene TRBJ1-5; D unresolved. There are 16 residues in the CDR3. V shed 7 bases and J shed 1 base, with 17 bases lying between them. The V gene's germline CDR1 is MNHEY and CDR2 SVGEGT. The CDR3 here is CASIRSGAGSNQPQHF. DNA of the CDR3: TGTGCCAGCATTCGATCGGGCGCGGGCAGCAATCAGCCCCAGCATTTT.

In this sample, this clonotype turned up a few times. CDR3 in DNA: TGTGCCAGCATTGGGGGCTGGGGGAGCAATCAGCCCCAGCATTTT. This gives the protein CASIGGWGSNQPQHF. The genes are TRBV2 and TRBJ1-5; TRBD1 might be the D (6 bases). The CDR3 contains 15 residues. Trimming stripped 7 bases from V and 1 base from J, with 14 bases between. Germline V gene sequence: CDR1 SNHLY, CDR2 FYNNEI.

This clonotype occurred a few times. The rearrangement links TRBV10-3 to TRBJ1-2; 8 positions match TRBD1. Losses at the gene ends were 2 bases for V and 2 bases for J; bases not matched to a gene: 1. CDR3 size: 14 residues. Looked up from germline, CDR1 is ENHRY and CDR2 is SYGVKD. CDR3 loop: CAISEPGGNYGYTF. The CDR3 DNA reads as TGTGCCATCAGTGAGCCAGGGGGCAACTATGGCTACACCTTC.

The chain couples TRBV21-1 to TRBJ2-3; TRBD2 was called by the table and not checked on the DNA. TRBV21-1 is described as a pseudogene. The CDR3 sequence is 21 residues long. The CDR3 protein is CASLRGLQVELARPSTDTQYF. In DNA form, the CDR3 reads TGTGCCAGCCTAAGGGGCCTACAGGTGGAACTAGCGAGGCCTAGCACAGATACGCAGTATTTT.

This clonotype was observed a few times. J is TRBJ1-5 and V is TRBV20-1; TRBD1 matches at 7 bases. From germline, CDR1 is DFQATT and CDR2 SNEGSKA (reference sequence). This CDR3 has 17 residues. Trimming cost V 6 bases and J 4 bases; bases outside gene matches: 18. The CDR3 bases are TGCAGTGCCCCGCTGGGCAGGGGGTCTGTTCAAAATCAGCCCCAGCATTTT. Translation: CSAPLGRGSVQNQPQHF.

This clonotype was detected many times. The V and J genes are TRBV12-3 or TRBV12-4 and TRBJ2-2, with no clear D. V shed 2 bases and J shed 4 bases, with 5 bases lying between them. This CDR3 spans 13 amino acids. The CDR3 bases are TGTGCCAGCAGTTTAATAGGCACCGGGGAGCTGTTTTTT. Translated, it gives CASSLIGTGELFF.

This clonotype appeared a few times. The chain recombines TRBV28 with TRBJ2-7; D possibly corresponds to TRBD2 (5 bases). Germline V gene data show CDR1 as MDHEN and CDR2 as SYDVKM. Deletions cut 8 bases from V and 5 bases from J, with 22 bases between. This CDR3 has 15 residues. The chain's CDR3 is CASAGPAGPRDEQYF. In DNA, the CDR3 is TGTGCCAGCGCTGGTCCCGCAGGCCCGAGGGACGAGCAGTACTTC.

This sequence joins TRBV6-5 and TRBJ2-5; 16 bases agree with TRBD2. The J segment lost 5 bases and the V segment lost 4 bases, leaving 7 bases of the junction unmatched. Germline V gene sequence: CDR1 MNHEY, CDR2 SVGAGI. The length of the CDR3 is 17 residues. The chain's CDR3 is CASSSGLAGGFSETQYF. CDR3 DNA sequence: TGTGCCAGCAGTTCGGGACTAGCGGGAGGGTTTAGTGAGACCCAGTACTTC.

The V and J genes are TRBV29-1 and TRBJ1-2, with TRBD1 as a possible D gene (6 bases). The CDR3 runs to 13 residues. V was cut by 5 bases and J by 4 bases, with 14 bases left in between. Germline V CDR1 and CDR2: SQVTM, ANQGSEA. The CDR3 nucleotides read TGCAGCGTTCTCCAGGGGTTGGTCTATGGCTACACCTTC. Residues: CSVLQGLVYGYTF. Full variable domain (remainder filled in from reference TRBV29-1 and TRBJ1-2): SAVISQKPSRDICQRGTSLTIQCQVDSQVTMMFWYRQQPGQSLTLIATANQGSEATYESGFVIDKFPISRPNLTFSTLTVSNMSPEDSSIYLCSVLQGLVYGYTFGSGTRLTVV.

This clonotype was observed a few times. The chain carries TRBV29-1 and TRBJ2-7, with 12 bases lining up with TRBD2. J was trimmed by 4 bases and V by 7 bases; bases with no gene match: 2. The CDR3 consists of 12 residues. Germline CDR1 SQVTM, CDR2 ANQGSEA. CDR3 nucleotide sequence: TGCAGCGCTGGGACTAGCGGGTACGAGCAGTACTTC. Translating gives CSAGTSGYEQYF.

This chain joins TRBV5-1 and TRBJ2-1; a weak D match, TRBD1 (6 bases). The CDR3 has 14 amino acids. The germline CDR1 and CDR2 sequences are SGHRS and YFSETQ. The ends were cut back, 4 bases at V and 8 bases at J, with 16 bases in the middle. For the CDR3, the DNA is TGCGCCAGCAGCCACCAACAGGGACGGGATGAGCAGTTCTTC. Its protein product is CASSHQQGRDEQFF.

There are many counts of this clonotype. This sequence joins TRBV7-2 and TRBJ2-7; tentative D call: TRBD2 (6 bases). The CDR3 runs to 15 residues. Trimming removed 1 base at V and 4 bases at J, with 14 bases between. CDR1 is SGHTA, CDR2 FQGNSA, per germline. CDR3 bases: TGTGCCAGCAGCTTAGATTTGCGGGATGCGTACGAGCAGTACTTC. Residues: CASSLDLRDAYEQYF.

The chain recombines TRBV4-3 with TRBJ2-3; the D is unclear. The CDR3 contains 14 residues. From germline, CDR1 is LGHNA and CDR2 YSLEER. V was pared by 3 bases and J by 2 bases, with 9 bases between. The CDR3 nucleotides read TGCGCCAGCAGCCACGTGTTGCACACAGATACGCAGTATTTT. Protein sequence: CASSHVLHTDTQYF.

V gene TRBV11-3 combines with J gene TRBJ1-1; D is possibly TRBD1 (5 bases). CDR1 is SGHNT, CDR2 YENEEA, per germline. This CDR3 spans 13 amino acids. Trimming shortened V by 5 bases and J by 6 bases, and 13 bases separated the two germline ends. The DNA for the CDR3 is TGTGCCAGCAGCCCCGACAGTGACTCTGAAGCTTTCTTT. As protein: CASSPDSDSEAFF.

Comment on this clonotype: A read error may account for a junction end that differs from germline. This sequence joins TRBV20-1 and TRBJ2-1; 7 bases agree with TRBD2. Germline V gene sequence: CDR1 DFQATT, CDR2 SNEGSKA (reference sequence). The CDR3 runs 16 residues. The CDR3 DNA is TGCTGTGCTAGAGCTACCCGGTTACTAGCGCGCAATGAGCAGTTCTTC. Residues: CCARATRLLARNEQFF.

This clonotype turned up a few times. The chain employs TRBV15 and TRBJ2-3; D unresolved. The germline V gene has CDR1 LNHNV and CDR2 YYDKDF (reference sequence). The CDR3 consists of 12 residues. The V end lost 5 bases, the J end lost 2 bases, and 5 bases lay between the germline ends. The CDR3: CATSPVTDTQYF. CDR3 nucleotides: TGTGCCACCAGCCCCGTCACAGATACGCAGTATTTT. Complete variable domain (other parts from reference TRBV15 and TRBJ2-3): DAMVIQNPRYQVTQFGKPVTLSCSQTLNHNVMYWYQQKSSQAPKLLFHYYDKDFNNEADTPDNFQSRRPNTSFCFLDIRSPGLGDTAMYLCATSPVTDTQYFGPGTRLTVL.

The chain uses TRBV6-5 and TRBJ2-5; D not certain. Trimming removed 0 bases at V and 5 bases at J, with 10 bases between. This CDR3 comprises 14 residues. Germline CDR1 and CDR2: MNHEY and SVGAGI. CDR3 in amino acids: CASSYSRVGETQYF. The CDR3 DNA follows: TGTGCCAGCAGTTACTCTAGGGTTGGTGAGACCCAGTACTTC.

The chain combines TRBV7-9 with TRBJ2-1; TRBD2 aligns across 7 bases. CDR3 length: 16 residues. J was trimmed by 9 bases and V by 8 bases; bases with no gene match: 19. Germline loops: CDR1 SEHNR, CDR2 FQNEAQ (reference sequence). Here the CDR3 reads CASPPRGVPYGGEQFF. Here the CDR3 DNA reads TGTGCCAGCCCTCCCCGGGGGGTACCTTATGGGGGTGAGCAGTTCTTC.